The 26 T cell receptor beta chains given below trace back to one sample, sequenced in a study of shared clonotypes between healthy human individuals. Clones were sequenced by immunoSEQ multiplex PCR, and TCRdb holds only the in-frame ones, with some missing. The sample holds about 600,000 clones; around 95% are singletons and the top ten take roughly 0.1%. Naive CD8 isolation took CD45RO-negative cells positively selected for CCR7 and excluded terminally differentiated effector memory CD45RA+ cells. Sequences were obtained from naive CD8+ T cells sorted from blood. The source is a woman aged 30 to 39 in good health.

The chain is built from TRBV5-6 and TRBJ2-7; 9 bases agree with TRBD1. Per germline, CDR1 SGHDT and CDR2 YYEEEE. There are 14 residues in the CDR3. The junction had 1 base not matched to a gene; V was cut back by 1 base and J by 2 bases. This CDR3 is CASSLRTGAYEQYF. The CDR3 DNA is TGTGCCAGCAGCTTGAGGACAGGGGCCTACGAGCAGTACTTC.

V usage is TRBV28 and J usage is TRBJ1-5; a possible D gene is TRBD1 (5 bases). The CDR3 is made up of 14 amino acids. Trimming stripped 5 bases from V and 6 bases from J, with 14 bases between. Germline CDR1 reads MDHEN; CDR2 reads SYDVKM. The CDR3 region is CASSPLDGTQPQHF. The CDR3 DNA sequence: TGTGCCAGCAGTCCCCTAGACGGGACTCAGCCCCAGCATTTT.

The chain combines TRBV7-9 with TRBJ1-5, with 11 bases that match TRBD1. V lost 5 bases and J lost 7; bases outside the gene matches: 4. The length of the CDR3 is 14 residues. The germline gives CDR1 SEHNR, CDR2 FQNEAQ (reference sequence). The CDR3 DNA reads as TGTGCCAGCAGCCTGGGACAGGGGGAACAGCCCCAGCATTTT. This translates into CASSLGQGEQPQHF.

This chain links TRBV11-2 with TRBJ2-4, with 7 positions matching TRBD2. Germline loops: CDR1 SGHAT, CDR2 FQNNGV. V was clipped by 4 bases and J by 4 bases; unmatched bases: 4. The CDR3 is 14 amino acids. CDR3 residues: CASSYLGLKNIQYF. The CDR3 region has the DNA TGTGCCAGCAGCTACTTGGGACTAAAAAACATTCAGTACTTC.

The chain employs TRBV9 and TRBJ2-7; TRBD2 aligns across 14 bases. J was trimmed by 5 bases and V by 4 bases; bases with no gene match: 5. CDR3 length: 15 residues. Looked up from germline, CDR1 is SGDLS and CDR2 is YYNGEE. In DNA form, the CDR3 reads TGTGCCAGCAGCCCGCGACTAGCGGGAGGGAACGAGCAGTACTTC. Translation: CASSPRLAGGNEQYF.

The chain links TRBV6-5 to TRBJ1-6, with TRBD1 as a possible D gene (5 bases). The CDR3 consists of 16 residues. Germline CDR1 reads MNHEY; CDR2 reads SVGAGI. V was trimmed by 3 bases and J by 0 bases, leaving 9 bases between them. CDR3 bases: TGTGCCAGCAGTTATAGGGGCGTCTCCTATAATTCACCCCTCCACTTT. It translates to CASSYRGVSYNSPLHF.

This clone appeared a single time. The chain combines TRBV4-1 with TRBJ2-5; 9 positions agree with TRBD1. The end of the DNA is better explained by TRBJ2-7, so the J call may be wrong. Germline CDR1 MGHRA, CDR2 YSYEKL. There are 14 residues in the CDR3. The CDR3 here is CASSHGTGTYEQYF. CDR3 nucleotides: TGCGCCAGCAGCCACGGGACAGGGACATACGAGCAGTACTTC.

This rearrangement joins TRBV28 to TRBJ2-1; TRBD2 matches 9 bases. CDR3 length: 14 amino acids. Germline values: CDR1 MDHEN, CDR2 SYDVKM. V shed 7 bases, J shed 5 bases, and the junction held 6 bases outside the gene matches. The CDR3 loop is CASNSGRRDNEQFF. In nucleotides, the CDR3 is TGTGCCAGCAATAGCGGGAGAAGGGACAATGAGCAGTTCTTC.

V gene TRBV30 combines with J gene TRBJ1-2; TRBD1 matches 10 bases. V shed 8 bases, J shed 8 bases, and the junction held 14 bases outside the gene matches. The CDR3 loop spans 14 amino acids. Germline assignment: CDR1 GTSNPN and CDR2 SVGIG (reference sequence). CDR3: CAGIPGQGYRGYTF. CDR3 sequence (DNA): TGTGCCGGAATCCCGGGACAGGGGTATCGGGGCTACACCTTC.

A word on this clone: The sample carries other DNA sequences with the same CDR3. The V gene is TRBV27, the J gene TRBJ2-1, with D unclear. Trimming cost V 6 bases and J 4 bases, with 4 bases left between them. The CDR3 is 11 residues long. Germline lookup yields CDR1 MNHEY and CDR2 SMNVEV (reference sequence). This chain's CDR3 is CASSLYNEQFF. CDR3 sequence (DNA): TGTGCCAGCAGCCTATACAATGAGCAGTTCTTC.

The chain joins TRBV7-9 to TRBJ2-1; D tentatively reads TRBD1 or TRBD2 (5 bases each). Germline-derived CDR1 and CDR2 are SEHNR and FQNEAQ (reference sequence). The CDR3 runs to 15 residues. V lost 3 bases and J lost 5, with 14 bases in between. As DNA, the CDR3 is TGTGCCAGCAGCTTTCAGGGAGTCGGGGACAATGAGCAGTTCTTC. Protein sequence: CASSFQGVGDNEQFF.

This rearrangement joins TRBV21-1 to TRBJ2-4. TRBV21-1 is a documented pseudogene. This CDR3 contains 17 residues. Here the CDR3 DNA reads TGTGCCAGCAGCAAAAAGGTAGACGGTGTGGCCAAAAACATTCAGTACTTC. Translating gives CASSKKVDGVAKNIQYF.

The gene calls are TRBV6-5 and TRBJ2-7; D remains ambiguous. The CDR3 length is 13 residues. V lost 6 bases to trimming and J lost 3 bases, with 12 bases between them. CDR1 MNHEY and CDR2 SVGAGI come from the germline V gene. The CDR3 region has the DNA TGTGCCAGCAGCCATCCCCCACACTACGAGCAGTACTTC. Translated: CASSHPPHYEQYF.

The V and J genes are TRBV9 and TRBJ2-7, with D hard to call. This CDR3 region has 15 residues. Trimming stripped 0 bases from V and 2 bases from J, with 12 bases between. Germline V gene sequence: CDR1 SGDLS, CDR2 YYNGEE. In DNA, the CDR3 is TGTGCCAGCAGCGTAGGGTCAGCACGCCCCTACGAGCAGTACTTC. Translating it yields CASSVGSARPYEQYF.

The V gene is TRBV5-1, the J gene TRBJ2-7; unclear D gene. The CDR3 totals 16 residues. Trimming stripped 0 bases from V and 3 bases from J, with 16 bases between. Germline CDR1 and CDR2: SGHRS and YFSETQ. The DNA of the CDR3 is TGCGCCAGCAGCTTGGATCCTGGTATCGCCAGCTACGAGCAGTACTTC. This gives the protein CASSLDPGIASYEQYF.

This CDR3 reads CASSVGGGELFF. In DNA form, the CDR3 reads TGCGCCAGCAGCGTCGGGGGCGGGGAGCTGTTTTTT. The chain joins TRBV5-1 to TRBJ2-2; a weak D match, TRBD2 (6 bases). This CDR3 spans 12 amino acids. V was trimmed by 4 bases and J by 7 bases, leaving 8 bases between them. Germline V gives CDR1 SGHRS, CDR2 YFSETQ.

The chain is built from TRBV6-1 and TRBJ1-4; 9 nucleotides agree with TRBD1. CDR1 is MNHNS, CDR2 SASEGT, per germline. The CDR3 has 16 amino acids. The ends lost 3 bases at V and 4 bases at J; junction bases unmatched: 6. The CDR3 DNA sequence: TGTGCCAGCAGTGAGGACAGGGGCTTTTATAATGAAAAACTGTTTTTT. Translated: CASSEDRGFYNEKLFF.

The CDR3 loop reads CAISESLAGGASGHDEQFF. CDR3 nucleotide sequence: TGTGCCATCAGTGAGTCGTTAGCGGGGGGCGCTTCCGGCCATGATGAGCAGTTCTTC. This chain uses TRBV10-3 with TRBJ2-1; TRBD2 matches 10 bases. CDR1 is ENHRY and CDR2 is SYGVKD in the germline V gene. The CDR3 has 19 residues. V shed 0 bases and J 8 bases; nucleotides not matched to a gene: 16.

J is TRBJ2-1 and V is TRBV4-1; 8 nucleotides agree with TRBD2. Looked up from germline, CDR1 is MGHRA and CDR2 is YSYEKL. This CDR3 is built from 16 residues. Trimming at V came to 4 bases and at J to 4 bases, leaving 9 bases not matched to a gene. CDR3: CASSRPGTSEYNEQFF. The CDR3 DNA follows: TGCGCCAGCAGCCGTCCCGGGACTAGTGAGTACAATGAGCAGTTCTTC.

With regard to this clone: This CDR3 is also generated by other DNA sequences in the sample. The rearrangement links TRBV5-4 to TRBJ2-1; no clear D. This CDR3 spans 11 amino acids. The V gene lost 3 bases and the J gene lost 9 bases, with 7 bases spanning the gap. Germline V gene lookup returns CDR1 SGHNT and CDR2 YYREEE (reference sequence). The DNA of the CDR3 is TGTGCCAGCAGCTCCGTTGGTGAGCAGTTCTTC. Protein: CASSSVGEQFF.

This clone was seen a single time. The chain uses TRBV6-1 and TRBJ2-7, with TRBD2 identical over 7 bases. Germline CDR1 and CDR2: MNHNS and SASEGT. V shed 5 bases and J 5 bases; nucleotides not matched to a gene: 9. This CDR3 region has 14 residues. The CDR3 region is CASSPNTGTNEQYF. In nucleotides, the CDR3 is TGTGCCAGCAGTCCCAACACGGGGACTAACGAGCAGTACTTC.

The chain's CDR3 is CASGSGLTEAFF. CDR3 nucleotides: TGTGCCAGCGGGTCAGGGTTAACTGAAGCTTTCTTT. The V and J genes are TRBV19 and TRBJ1-1; maybe TRBD1 (5 bases). V was clipped by 9 bases and J by 5 bases, with 13 bases between them. Germline CDR1 LNHDA, CDR2 SQIVND (reference sequence). CDR3 length equals 12 residues.

V usage is TRBV29-1 and J usage is TRBJ2-1, with D perhaps matching TRBD2 (5 bases). From germline, CDR1 is SQVTM and CDR2 ANQGSEA. This CDR3 region has 13 residues. Trimming took 7 bases from V and 5 from J, leaving 15 bases between them. The CDR3 DNA follows: TGCAGCGCCGTCCGGGGTATTGACAATGAGCAGTTCTTC. Translating gives CSAVRGIDNEQFF.

The V gene is TRBV6-5, the J gene TRBJ2-2; 9 bases map to TRBD2. Germline V lookup: CDR1 MNHEY, CDR2 SVGAGI. The CDR3 covers 14 residues. V lost 4 bases, J lost 5 bases, and 2 bases stayed unmatched. This chain's CDR3 is CASSLAGGTGELFF. DNA of the CDR3: TGTGCCAGCAGTTTGGCGGGAGGGACCGGGGAGCTGTTTTTT.

The CDR3 here is CASSLLAGDLNEQFF. CDR3 DNA: TGTGCCAGCAGTTTACTAGCGGGAGATCTGAATGAGCAGTTCTTC. The gene calls are TRBV27 and TRBJ2-1; 10 bases are a match to TRBD2. V gave up 2 bases and J gave up 7 bases; unmatched junction bases: 5. The V gene's germline CDR1 is MNHEY and CDR2 SMNVEV (reference sequence). The length of the CDR3 is 15 residues.

This clone occurred once. The chain carries TRBV7-9 and TRBJ2-1, with D unresolved. CDR1 is SEHNR and CDR2 is FQNEAQ in the germline V gene (reference sequence). The CDR3 sequence is 11 residues long. V lost 4 bases and J lost 6, with 4 bases in between. CDR3 coding DNA: TGTGCCAGCAGCTCCGGCAATGAGCAGTTCTTC. It encodes CASSSGNEQFF.